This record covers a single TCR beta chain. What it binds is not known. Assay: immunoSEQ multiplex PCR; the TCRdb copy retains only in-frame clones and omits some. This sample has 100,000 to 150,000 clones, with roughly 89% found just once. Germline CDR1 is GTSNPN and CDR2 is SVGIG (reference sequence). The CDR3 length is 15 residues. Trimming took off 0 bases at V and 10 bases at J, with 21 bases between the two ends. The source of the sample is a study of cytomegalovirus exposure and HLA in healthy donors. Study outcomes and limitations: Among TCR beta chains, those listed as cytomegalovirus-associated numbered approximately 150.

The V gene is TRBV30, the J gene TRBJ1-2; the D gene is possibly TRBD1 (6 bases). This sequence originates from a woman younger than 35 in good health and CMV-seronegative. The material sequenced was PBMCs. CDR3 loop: CAWSVWPRTGSVYTF. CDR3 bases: TGTGCCTGGAGTGTATGGCCCCGCACAGGGTCGGTCTACACCTTC.